Listed below are T cell receptor beta chains from one sample, sequenced in a study of T cells after yellow fever vaccination. Using its own MiXCR run on the 5' RACE reads, TCRdb lists one record per CDR3 protein. The data contain 300,000 to 350,000 distinct CDR3 sequences, 3.5% to 5% of them singletons. The sequencing used PBMCs, collected 15 days after the yellow fever booster vaccination. The source is a man younger than 30 who received the YFV17D yellow fever vaccine. Each CDR3 is given with its conserved first and last residue. D genes are given only for firm matches. Only part of the rows carry a size: once, few, many, or a class if the clone is expanded.

V gene: TRBV9
clone size: few
D gene: .
CDR3 length: 15
J gene: TRBJ1-1
CDR3 protein: CASTKEPQGRAEAFF
CDR3 DNA: TGTGCCAGCACCAAAGAACCCCAGGGTCGGGCTGAAGCTTTCTTT

V gene: TRBV20-1
clone size: many
D gene: TRBD1
CDR3 length: 14
J gene: TRBJ1-1
CDR3 protein: CSAPMTGRKAEAFF
CDR3 DNA: TGCAGTGCTCCCATGACAGGGAGGAAGGCTGAAGCTTTCTTT

V gene: TRBV12-3/TRBV12-4
clone size: few
D gene: .
CDR3 length: 15
J gene: TRBJ1-2
CDR3 protein: CASSSRTAALWGYTF
CDR3 DNA: TGTGCCAGCAGTTCACGGACGGCAGCCCTATGGGGCTACACCTTC

V gene: TRBV9
clone size: many
D gene: .
CDR3 length: 16
J gene: TRBJ2-2
CDR3 protein: CASSVEGPPNTGELFF
CDR3 DNA: TGTGCCAGCAGCGTAGAGGGTCCACCGAACACCGGGGAGCTGTTTTTT

V gene: TRBV5-6
clone size: many
D gene: .
CDR3 length: 14
J gene: TRBJ1-1
CDR3 protein: CASSSLGVRTEAFF
CDR3 DNA: TGTGCCAGCAGTTCCCTGGGGGTACGAACTGAAGCTTTCTTT

V gene: TRBV25-1
clone size: few
D gene: .
CDR3 length: 16
J gene: TRBJ2-1
CDR3 protein: CASSDWSESSYNEQFF
CDR3 DNA: TGTGCCAGCAGTGACTGGTCGGAGAGCTCCTACAATGAGCAGTTCTTC

V gene: TRBV4-1
clone size: many
D gene: .
CDR3 length: 16
J gene: TRBJ2-2
CDR3 protein: CASSLRLAANTGELFF
CDR3 DNA: TGCGCCAGCAGCCTACGGCTAGCAGCGAACACCGGGGAGCTGTTTTTT

V gene: TRBV9
clone size: .
D gene: .
CDR3 length: 13
J gene: TRBJ1-2
CDR3 protein: CASSVGGAYGYTF
CDR3 DNA: TGTGCCAGCAGCGTAGGGGGGGCCTATGGCTACACCTTC

V gene: TRBV7-8
clone size: .
D gene: TRBD2
CDR3 length: 15
J gene: TRBJ2-1
CDR3 protein: CASSQNSGGINEQFF
CDR3 DNA: TGTGCCAGCAGCCAAAATAGCGGGGGGATAAATGAGCAGTTCTTC

V gene: TRBV7-2
clone size: few
D gene: TRBD2
CDR3 length: 15
J gene: TRBJ2-5
CDR3 protein: CASSPASGGVETQYF
CDR3 DNA: TGTGCCAGCAGCCCCGCCAGCGGGGGGGTAGAGACCCAGTACTTC

V gene: TRBV12-3/TRBV12-4
clone size: many
D gene: TRBD1
CDR3 length: 15
J gene: TRBJ2-3
CDR3 protein: CASSLFGTGADTQYF
CDR3 DNA: TGTGCCAGCAGTTTATTTGGGACAGGGGCAGATACGCAGTATTTT

V gene: TRBV5-1
clone size: many
D gene: .
CDR3 length: 14
J gene: TRBJ2-3
CDR3 protein: CASSLERTGATQYF
CDR3 DNA: TGCGCCAGCAGCTTGGAACGGACCGGGGCTACGCAGTATTTT

V gene: TRBV10-3
clone size: .
D gene: TRBD2
CDR3 length: 15
J gene: TRBJ2-3
CDR3 protein: CAISDGRRGADTQYF
CDR3 DNA: TGTGCCATCAGTGATGGACGACGGGGGGCAGATACGCAGTATTTT

V gene: TRBV7-2
clone size: many
D gene: .
CDR3 length: 15
J gene: TRBJ1-5
CDR3 protein: CASSLQGNSNQPQHF
CDR3 DNA: TGTGCCAGCAGCTTACAAGGGAATAGCAATCAGCCCCAGCATTTT

V gene: TRBV4-2
clone size: .
D gene: TRBD1
CDR3 length: 17
J gene: TRBJ1-4
CDR3 protein: CASSPGQGAEEREKLFF
CDR3 DNA: TGTGCCAGCAGCCCGGGACAGGGGGCGGAGGAACGTGAAAAACTGTTTTTT

V gene: TRBV6-1
clone size: .
D gene: .
CDR3 length: 15
J gene: TRBJ1-1
CDR3 protein: CASSEPTGINTEAFF
CDR3 DNA: TGTGCCAGCAGTGAACCTACAGGGATAAACACTGAAGCTTTCTTT